These T cell receptor beta chains were read from a single sample in a study of T cell responses to AZD1222 COVID-19 vaccine. Only in-frame clones appear in the TCRdb table, and some are missing; sequencing was by immunoSEQ multiplex PCR. This table holds roughly 190,000 clones, approximately 90% found once. This material consisted of peripheral blood, taken on day 0 of AZD1222 vaccination. The receptors shown here come from an adult in good health. CDR3s include the opening cysteine and the closing phenylalanine or tryptophan. The order of the fields is clone size, D gene, V gene, J gene, CDR3 DNA, CDR3 protein. The D gene is left open where the match is weak. The size entry is marked missing in some rows and otherwise reads once, few, many or a size class.

size: once
D: TRBD2
V: TRBV5-1
J: TRBJ2-1
DNA: TGCGCCAGCAGCTTAAAACAGGGCTCTAGCGGGAGCGGCGAGCAGTTCTTC
CDR3: CASSLKQGSSGSGEQFF

size: .
D: .
V: TRBV28
J: TRBJ1-4
DNA: TGTGCCACACAACGGGGCGCTAATGAAAAACTGTTTTTT
CDR3: CATQRGANEKLFF

size: .
D: .
V: TRBV19
J: TRBJ2-5
DNA: TGTGCCAGTGGTCCAGTTCAAGAGACCCAGTACTTC
CDR3: CASGPVQETQYF

size: .
D: TRBD1
V: TRBV29-1
J: TRBJ2-1
DNA: TGCAGCGTTGAAGAACGGGACAGAAGCTCCTACAATGAGCAGTTCTTC
CDR3: CSVEERDRSSYNEQFF

size: .
D: TRBD1
V: TRBV28
J: TRBJ1-1
DNA: TGTGCCAGCAGTTCCCAGACAGGGGCTAACACTGAAGCTTTCTTT
CDR3: CASSSQTGANTEAFF

size: .
D: TRBD2
V: TRBV19
J: TRBJ2-1
DNA: TGTGCCAGTAGGGTCGAGCGGGGGTACAATGAGCAGTTCTTC
CDR3: CASRVERGYNEQFF

size: .
D: .
V: TRBV18
J: TRBJ1-1
DNA: TGTGCCAGCTCGCCCGGCGTGGACAGGAACACTGAAGCTTTCTTT
CDR3: CASSPGVDRNTEAFF

size: .
D: TRBD2
V: TRBV4-2
J: TRBJ2-1
DNA: TGTGCCAGCAGCCAAGTAGAACTAGCGGGACGCAATGAGCAGTTCTTC
CDR3: CASSQVELAGRNEQFF

size: .
D: .
V: TRBV19
J: TRBJ1-2
DNA: TGTGCCAGTAGTTCCCCCCCGCGGAGCGACTATGGCTACACCTTC
CDR3: CASSSPPRSDYGYTF

size: .
D: .
V: TRBV19
J: TRBJ2-3
DNA: TGTGCCAGTAGTATCTCAGGCCTACCGGGGGGCACAGATACGCAGTATTTT
CDR3: CASSISGLPGGTDTQYF

size: .
D: .
V: TRBV28
J: TRBJ1-1
DNA: TGTGCCAGCAGAATACTAACAGGGTGGAGCACTGAAGCTTTCTTT
CDR3: CASRILTGWSTEAFF

size: .
D: .
V: TRBV19
J: TRBJ1-5
DNA: TGTGCCAGTAGACGACAGTTCCCTAGCAATCAGCCCCAGCATTTT
CDR3: CASRRQFPSNQPQHF

size: once
D: .
V: TRBV10-3
J: TRBJ2-3
DNA: TGTGCCACGGGGGTAGCGACTAGCACAGATACGCAGTATTTT
CDR3: CATGVATSTDTQYF

size: once
D: .
V: TRBV11-3
J: TRBJ2-5
DNA: TGTGCCAGCAGCGCAGGGTCAATGTCCCAGTACTTC
CDR3: CASSAGSMSQYF

size: .
D: TRBD2
V: TRBV25-1
J: TRBJ2-1
DNA: TGTGCCAGCAGCCGAAGGGAGACTAGCACGGATGAGCAGTTCTTC
CDR3: CASSRRETSTDEQFF

size: .
D: .
V: TRBV12-2
J: TRBJ1-6
DNA: TGTGCAAGTCGCTTAATTTACAGTTATAATTCACCCCTCCACTTT
CDR3: CASRLIYSYNSPLHF

size: .
D: TRBD1
V: TRBV6-1
J: TRBJ2-7
DNA: TGTGCCAGCAGTGAAGACGACAGGGACTCCTACGAGCAGTACTTC
CDR3: CASSEDDRDSYEQYF

size: .
D: .
V: TRBV5-6
J: TRBJ2-2
DNA: TGTGCCAGCAGCTTTATGCTAACTTTACAGACGAACACCGGGGAGCTGTTTTTT
CDR3: CASSFMLTLQTNTGELFF

size: .
D: .
V: TRBV7-9
J: TRBJ1-2
DNA: TGTGCCAGCAGCTCCCTATATGGCTACACCTTC
CDR3: CASSSLYGYTF

size: .
D: .
V: TRBV20-1
J: TRBJ2-4
DNA: TGCAGTGGCGGGATACAAAACATTCAGTACTTC
CDR3: CSGGIQNIQYF

size: .
D: .
V: TRBV11-2
J: TRBJ1-1
DNA: TGTGCCAGCAGCTTAGGGCCCCAAACGAACACTGAAGCTTTCTTT
CDR3: CASSLGPQTNTEAFF

size: .
D: TRBD2
V: TRBV19
J: TRBJ2-7
DNA: TGTGCCAGTAGTATTCGACTAGCGGGGGACCTCTACGAGCAGTACTTC
CDR3: CASSIRLAGDLYEQYF

size: .
D: .
V: TRBV6-5
J: TRBJ1-1
DNA: TGTGCCAGCAGCCGAGGATCCGCTGAAGCTTTCTTT
CDR3: CASSRGSAEAFF

size: once
D: .
V: TRBV9
J: TRBJ1-2
DNA: TGTGCCAGCAGCGTAGGTTTTCAGATCCGGAACTATGGCTACACCTTC
CDR3: CASSVGFQIRNYGYTF

size: .
D: .
V: TRBV2
J: TRBJ1-2
DNA: TGTGCCAGCAGTGAATTGCACCCGACCAACTATGGCTACACCTTC
CDR3: CASSELHPTNYGYTF

size: .
D: .
V: TRBV24-1
J: TRBJ2-7
DNA: TGTGCCACCAGTGATTCGGGTAGCTCCTACGAGCAGTACTTC
CDR3: CATSDSGSSYEQYF

size: .
D: .
V: TRBV18
J: TRBJ2-5
DNA: TGTGCCAGCTCACCACGGGGCCGGACGGGTAGTCGGGAGACCCAGTACTTC
CDR3: CASSPRGRTGSRETQYF

size: once
D: .
V: TRBV10-3
J: TRBJ1-2
DNA: TGTGCCATCAGTGAGGGACCAGGGGACTATGGCTACACCTTC
CDR3: CAISEGPGDYGYTF

size: .
D: TRBD1
V: TRBV25-1
J: TRBJ1-5
DNA: TGTGCCAGCAATTACAGGGGGGAGCCCCAGCATTTT
CDR3: CASNYRGEPQHF

size: once
D: TRBD1
V: TRBV15
J: TRBJ2-7
DNA: TGTGCCACCAGCACCCGGGACAGGGGGATCTACGAGCAGTACTTC
CDR3: CATSTRDRGIYEQYF

size: .
D: TRBD2
V: TRBV29-1
J: TRBJ2-1
DNA: TGCAGCGTGTTAGCGGGGGGCCTGTTAAACAATGAGCAGTTCTTC
CDR3: CSVLAGGLLNNEQFF

size: .
D: .
V: TRBV11-1
J: TRBJ1-2
DNA: TGTGCCAGCAGCCCGAGCCGGATGGGTGGCTACACCTTC
CDR3: CASSPSRMGGYTF

size: .
D: TRBD1
V: TRBV5-6
J: TRBJ1-2
DNA: TGTGCCAGCAGCTTCAGTAAGGCAGCCTTAGAGGGGGCAGGCTACACCTTC
CDR3: CASSFSKAALEGAGYTF

size: .
D: TRBD2
V: TRBV9
J: TRBJ2-7
DNA: TGTGCCAGCAGCGTAGCGTCGGCGGGAGGTTATGGGCAGTACTTC
CDR3: CASSVASAGGYGQYF

size: .
D: .
V: TRBV27
J: TRBJ2-3
DNA: TGTGCCAGCAGTCGTCGACTAGCAGATACGCAGTATTTT
CDR3: CASSRRLADTQYF

size: .
D: .
V: TRBV9
J: TRBJ2-7
DNA: TGTGCCAGCAGCCCGACAGGGACTCTTACCTACGAGCAGTACTTC
CDR3: CASSPTGTLTYEQYF

size: few
D: TRBD1
V: TRBV10-3
J: TRBJ1-4
DNA: TGTGCCATCAGTGGGACAGGGGGCAAAGAAAAACTGTTTTTT
CDR3: CAISGTGGKEKLFF

size: .
D: .
V: TRBV29-1
J: TRBJ2-7
DNA: TGCAGCGTTGAGGGATATGGGGGAACCTACGAGCAGTACTTC
CDR3: CSVEGYGGTYEQYF

size: .
D: TRBD1
V: TRBV28
J: TRBJ1-4
DNA: TGTGCCAGCAGTCAAACCGGGACAGGAAACGAAAAACTGTTTTTT
CDR3: CASSQTGTGNEKLFF

size: .
D: TRBD1
V: TRBV4-2
J: TRBJ2-7
DNA: TGTGCCAGCAGCCAAGAAGACAGGGGCGAGCAGTACTTC
CDR3: CASSQEDRGEQYF

size: .
D: .
V: TRBV18
J: TRBJ1-1
DNA: TGTGCCAGCTCCCCCGCCAGGGGAGATGAAGCTTTCTTT
CDR3: CASSPARGDEAFF

size: .
D: .
V: TRBV2
J: TRBJ1-2
DNA: TGTGCCAGCAGGTTGACAGACCTAAACTATGGCTACACCTTC
CDR3: CASRLTDLNYGYTF

size: once
D: .
V: TRBV2
J: TRBJ1-2
DNA: TGTGCCAGCAGGCCGGACGGAGCTAACTATGGCTACACCTTC
CDR3: CASRPDGANYGYTF

size: .
D: .
V: TRBV6-5
J: TRBJ2-7
DNA: TGTGCCAGCAGTTACTCGAACGGGGCCTACGAGCAGTACTTC
CDR3: CASSYSNGAYEQYF

size: .
D: .
V: TRBV19
J: TRBJ1-5
DNA: TGTGCCAGTAGTATGACCCGTCAAATTAATCAGCCCCAGCATTTT
CDR3: CASSMTRQINQPQHF

size: .
D: .
V: TRBV5-8
J: TRBJ2-5
DNA: TGTGCCAGCAGTAAGGCCGGGACGGGGCAAGAGACCCAGTACTTC
CDR3: CASSKAGTGQETQYF

size: .
D: .
V: TRBV4-3
J: TRBJ1-3
DNA: TGCGCCAGCAGCCAAGATGCGCCGGGCTCTGGAAACACCATATATTTT
CDR3: CASSQDAPGSGNTIYF

size: .
D: .
V: TRBV9
J: TRBJ1-1
DNA: TGTGCCAGCAGCGTCGTCCTGAACACTGAAGCTTTCTTT
CDR3: CASSVVLNTEAFF

size: .
D: .
V: TRBV12-3/TRBV12-4
J: TRBJ1-2
DNA: TGTGCCAGCAGTTGGACAGAGCCCTATGGCTACACCTTC
CDR3: CASSWTEPYGYTF

size: .
D: .
V: TRBV7-6
J: TRBJ2-7
DNA: TGTGCCAGCAGCTTAAAGGCCGGGGCAGTTGGAACCTACGAGCAGTACTTC
CDR3: CASSLKAGAVGTYEQYF

size: .
D: .
V: TRBV28
J: TRBJ1-2
DNA: TGTGCCAGCGGAAAAGCACCCACAGGGTCGTTCGGCTACACCTTC
CDR3: CASGKAPTGSFGYTF

size: .
D: .
V: TRBV3-1/TRBV3-2
J: TRBJ2-7
DNA: TGTGCCAGCAGCCAAATGGGACCTGGCGAGCAGTACTTC
CDR3: CASSQMGPGEQYF

size: .
D: TRBD1
V: TRBV5-1
J: TRBJ2-5
DNA: TGCGCCAACGGGACAGGGACACAAGAGACCCAGTACTTC
CDR3: CANGTGTQETQYF

size: .
D: TRBD1
V: TRBV3-1/TRBV3-2
J: TRBJ1-5
DNA: TGTGCCAGCAGCCATGGACAGGGCTTCAATCAGCCCCAGCATTTT
CDR3: CASSHGQGFNQPQHF

size: .
D: TRBD1
V: TRBV10-3
J: TRBJ1-5
DNA: TGTGCCATCAGTGAATTTAAAGGACAGGGGCCTCGAAGCAATCAGCCCCAGCATTTT
CDR3: CAISEFKGQGPRSNQPQHF